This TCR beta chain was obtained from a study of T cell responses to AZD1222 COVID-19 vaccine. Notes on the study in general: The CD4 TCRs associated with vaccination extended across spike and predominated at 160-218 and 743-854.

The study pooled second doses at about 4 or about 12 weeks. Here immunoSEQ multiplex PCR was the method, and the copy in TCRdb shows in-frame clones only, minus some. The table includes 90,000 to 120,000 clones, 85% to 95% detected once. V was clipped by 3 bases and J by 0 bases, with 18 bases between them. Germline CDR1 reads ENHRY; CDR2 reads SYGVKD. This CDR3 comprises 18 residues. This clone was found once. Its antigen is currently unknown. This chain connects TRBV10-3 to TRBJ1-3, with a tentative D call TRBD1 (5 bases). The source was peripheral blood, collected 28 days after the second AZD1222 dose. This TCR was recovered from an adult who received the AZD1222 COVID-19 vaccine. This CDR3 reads CAISDSHAGKFSGNTIYF. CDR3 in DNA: TGTGCCATCAGTGACTCTCATGCAGGGAAATTCTCTGGAAACACCATATATTTT.